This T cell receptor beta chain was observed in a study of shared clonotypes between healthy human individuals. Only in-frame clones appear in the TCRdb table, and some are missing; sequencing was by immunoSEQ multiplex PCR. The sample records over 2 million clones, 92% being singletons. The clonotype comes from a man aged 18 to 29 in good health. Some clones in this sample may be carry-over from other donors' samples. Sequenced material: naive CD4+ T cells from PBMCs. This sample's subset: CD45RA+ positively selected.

The CDR3 bases are TGTGCCAGCAGAGGCCAACCCCTTAATGAAAAACTGTTTTTT. This translates into CASRGQPLNEKLFF. The chain employs TRBV28 and TRBJ1-4, with no clear D. The CDR3 has 14 amino acids. Trimming removed 6 bases from V and 4 bases from J, with 12 bases in between. Germline V gene sequence: CDR1 MDHEN, CDR2 SYDVKM.